The 29 T cell receptor beta chains given below trace back to one sample, sequenced in a study of T cells in Graves' hyperthyroidism and ophthalmopathy. Researchers took RNA transcripts and amplified the TCR beta CDR3 regions from them. The primer set for the first-round RT-PCR of the TCR CDR3 was HTBI. TCRdb re-called the multiplex PCR reads through MiXCR, storing one row per CDR3 protein. The repertoire holds under 650,000 distinct CDR3 sequences, about 16% seen once, with 3.8% in the top ten. Sample: blood. The receptor set was obtained from a woman aged 30 to 39 with Graves' hyperthyroidism.

In its sample, this clonotype was seen many times. The gene calls are TRBV18 and TRBJ2-5; 9 bases align to TRBD1. After removal of 6 bases from V and 5 bases from J, the junction contained 7 bases not matched to a gene. This CDR3 has 14 residues. Germline values: CDR1 KGHSH, CDR2 LQKENI. The CDR3 bases are TGTGCCAGCTCCCTGAGGACAGGGGCGGAGACCCAGTACTTC. This sequence encodes CASSLRTGAETQYF.

This sequence joins TRBV7-3 and TRBJ2-3; the D gene is possibly TRBD2 (6 bases). Germline CDR1 SGHTA, CDR2 FQGTGA. This CDR3 contains 16 residues. Trimming left V 5 bases short and J 0 bases short, with 15 bases between. As DNA, the CDR3 is TGTGCCAGCAGCCCAACAGCGGGCGCTAGCACAGATACGCAGTATTTT. Protein sequence: CASSPTAGASTDTQYF. The full variable domain, with the rest looked up from reference TRBV7-3 and TRBJ2-3, is GAGVSQTPSNKVTEKGKYVELRCDPISGHTALYWYRQSLGQGPEFLIYFQGTGAADDSGLPNDRFFAVRPEGSVSTLKIQRTERGDSAVYLCASSPTAGASTDTQYFGPGTRLTVL.

This clonotype occurred many times. CDR3 coding DNA: TGTGCCAGCTCAGGACTACCAACAGATACGCAGTATTTT. This translates into CASSGLPTDTQYF. The V and J genes are TRBV28 and TRBJ2-3, with D possibly matching TRBD2 (6 bases). Germline CDR1 and CDR2: MDHEN and SYDVKM. V lost 8 bases and J lost 3, with 12 bases in between. The CDR3 is 13 residues long. Full variable domain (remainder filled in from reference TRBV28 and TRBJ2-3): DVKVTQSSRYLVKRTGEKVFLECVQDMDHENMFWYRQDPGLGLRLIYFSYDVKMKEKGDIPEGYSVSREKKERFSLILESASTNQTSMYLCASSGLPTDTQYFGPGTRLTVL.

This clonotype was seen repeatedly, ten times or more. J is TRBJ1-4 and V is TRBV28; 7 positions match TRBD1. Germline V lookup: CDR1 MDHEN, CDR2 SYDVKM. The CDR3 spans 15 residues. After removal of 5 bases from V and 0 bases from J, the junction contained 3 bases not matched to a gene. CDR3: CASSTGTATNEKLFF. The CDR3 nucleotides are TGTGCCAGCAGTACAGGGACAGCAACTAATGAAAAACTGTTTTTT. Full variable domain (remainder filled in from reference TRBV28 and TRBJ1-4): DVKVTQSSRYLVKRTGEKVFLECVQDMDHENMFWYRQDPGLGLRLIYFSYDVKMKEKGDIPEGYSVSREKKERFSLILESASTNQTSMYLCASSTGTATNEKLFFGSGTQLSVL.

V usage is TRBV4-1 and J usage is TRBJ1-2; D not resolved. Germline-derived CDR1 and CDR2 are MGHRA and YSYEKL. There are 14 residues in the CDR3. The V gene lost 1 base and the J gene lost 6 bases, with 12 bases spanning the gap. The CDR3 DNA sequence: TGCGCCAGCAGCCAAGTAGGCTCCAGGAATGGCTACACCTTC. Its translation is CASSQVGSRNGYTF.

This clonotype was counted many times. The genes are TRBV12-3 or TRBV12-4 and TRBJ1-5, with 9 positions matching TRBD1. The CDR3 totals 18 residues. V dropped 5 bases and J dropped 5; count of bases not matched to a gene: 16. Here the CDR3 DNA reads TGTGCCAGCAGTCCGGGACAGGGACAAGGGAGCCGCCATCAGCCCCAGCATTTT. Encoded protein: CASSPGQGQGSRHQPQHF.

This clonotype was seen more than once but under ten times. The gene calls are TRBV20-1 and TRBJ1-6; D uncertain. The CDR3 covers 16 residues. Deletions cut 6 bases from V and 6 bases from J, with 21 bases between. Looked up from germline, CDR1 is DFQATT and CDR2 is SNEGSKA (reference sequence). CDR3 nucleotides: TGCAGTGCGCGGACCGGGAGTGGTTTTGGTAATTCACCCCTCCACTTT. This sequence encodes CSARTGSGFGNSPLHF.

In its sample, this clonotype was seen once. V and J are TRBV28 and TRBJ2-7, with TRBD2 matching over 14 bases. Germline-derived CDR1 and CDR2 are MDHEN and SYDVKM. This CDR3 is built from 14 residues. The J segment lost 5 bases and the V segment lost 11 bases, leaving 8 bases of the junction unmatched. In DNA form, the CDR3 reads TGTGCCGCGGGGACTAGCGGGAGTTTCGACGAGCAGTACTTC. The encoded protein is CAAGTSGSFDEQYF.

This clonotype was counted ten times or more. The V gene is TRBV27, the J gene TRBJ2-3; 8 bases match TRBD2. From germline, CDR1 is MNHEY and CDR2 SMNVEV (reference sequence). V was pared by 4 bases and J by 2 bases, with 5 bases of the junction left unmatched. The CDR3 has 15 residues. The CDR3 loop reads CASSSLAGITDTQYF. CDR3 nucleotides: TGTGCCAGCAGTTCTTTAGCGGGAATCACAGATACGCAGTATTTT.

This clonotype was picked up many times. The gene calls are TRBV20-1 and TRBJ1-1, with 10 bases identical to TRBD1. V shed 3 bases and J 10 bases; nucleotides not matched to a gene: 8. This CDR3 has 13 amino acids. Per germline, CDR1 DFQATT and CDR2 SNEGSKA (reference sequence). The CDR3 loop is CSARGTGADGAFF. CDR3 DNA: TGCAGTGCTAGGGGGACAGGGGCGGATGGAGCTTTCTTT.

The chain couples TRBV30 to TRBJ2-7; TRBD1 matches at 8 bases. J gave up 4 bases and V 2 bases, and 13 bases lay outside the gene matches. The CDR3 has 16 amino acids. Germline V gene lookup returns CDR1 GTSNPN and CDR2 SVGIG (reference sequence). The CDR3 region is CAWSPRRGTGLYEQYF. The CDR3 bases are TGTGCCTGGAGTCCACGAAGGGGGACAGGCCTGTACGAGCAGTACTTC.

This clonotype was seen only a few times. The genes are TRBV11-2 and TRBJ2-3, with 7 bases fitting TRBD2. V trimming: 2 bases; J trimming: 0 bases; junction bases outside the gene matches: 8. Germline V gene sequence: CDR1 SGHAT, CDR2 FQNNGV. This CDR3 is 17 amino acids long. CDR3: CASSLSVTSDSTDTQYF. CDR3 DNA sequence: TGTGCCAGCAGCTTATCAGTCACTAGCGATAGCACAGATACGCAGTATTTT.

This clonotype was counted many times. V is TRBV10-3 and J is TRBJ2-1; 7 nucleotides line up with TRBD2. This CDR3 is 14 amino acids long. CDR1 is ENHRY, CDR2 SYGVKD, per germline. V gave up 3 bases and J gave up 8 bases; unmatched junction bases: 7. CDR3 sequence reads: CAISEGRAYHEQFF. The CDR3 DNA sequence: TGTGCCATCAGTGAAGGGAGGGCTTACCATGAGCAGTTCTTC.

This clonotype appeared many times. The V gene is TRBV6-1, the J gene TRBJ2-7; D is unresolved. This CDR3 has 13 amino acids. Trimming shortened V by 6 bases and J by 4 bases, and 13 bases separated the two germline ends. Germline CDR1 is MNHNS and CDR2 is SASEGT. This CDR3 reads CASSPIGWYEQYF. Written as DNA, the CDR3 is TGTGCCAGCAGCCCGATCGGTTGGTACGAGCAGTACTTC.

The chain links TRBV5-1 to TRBJ1-2, with 12 bases that match TRBD1. The germline V gene has CDR1 SGHRS and CDR2 YFSETQ. With V trimmed by 2 bases and J by 0 bases, 5 bases remained unmatched. The CDR3 covers 17 residues. For the CDR3, the DNA is TGCGCCAGCAGCTTAAGGGGGACAGGGGGCCCTAACTATGGCTACACCTTC. This sequence encodes CASSLRGTGGPNYGYTF.

This clonotype was seen repeatedly, ten times or more. The chain couples TRBV10-3 to TRBJ2-3, with D perhaps matching TRBD1 (6 bases). The length of the CDR3 is 16 residues. V lost 4 bases, J lost 0 bases, and 14 bases lay in between. Germline assignment: CDR1 ENHRY and CDR2 SYGVKD. CDR3 nucleotides: TGTGCCATCAGTGGCGAGGGGACAACTAGCACAGATACGCAGTATTTT. Protein product: CAISGEGTTSTDTQYF.

This clonotype was found many times. V usage is TRBV2 and J usage is TRBJ2-3, with D possibly TRBD1 on 5 matching bases. From germline, CDR1 is SNHLY and CDR2 FYNNEI. Trimming removed 8 bases from V and 4 bases from J, with 10 bases in between. The CDR3 is 12 residues long. CDR3 in amino acids: CASGQGSDTQYF. In DNA, the CDR3 is TGTGCCAGCGGGCAGGGCTCAGATACGCAGTATTTT.

This clonotype was found a few times. The chain employs TRBV28 and TRBJ1-2; 9 nucleotides match TRBD1. The germline V gene has CDR1 MDHEN and CDR2 SYDVKM. The CDR3 totals 15 residues. V dropped 6 bases and J dropped 7; count of bases not matched to a gene: 12. This CDR3 reads CASSLADRGIGGYTF. CDR3 nucleotide sequence: TGTGCCAGCAGCCTAGCCGACAGGGGGATAGGTGGCTACACCTTC.

This clonotype was observed a few times. The rearrangement uses TRBV10-3 and TRBJ2-6, with 7 bases matching TRBD2. The germline V gene has CDR1 ENHRY and CDR2 SYGVKD. The CDR3 totals 15 residues. V was clipped by 7 bases and J by 3 bases; unmatched bases: 6. CDR3 in DNA: TGTGCCATCATACGGGGCGGGGGTGGGGCCAACGTCCTGACTTTC. Its translation is CAIIRGGGGANVLTF.

This clonotype was detected many times. One junction end does not reproduce the germline sequence, and a read error may be involved. The gene calls are TRBV18 and TRBJ2-3; 8 nucleotides line up with TRBD2. CDR1 KGHSH and CDR2 LQKENI come from the germline V gene. This CDR3 region has 15 residues. CDR3 sequence reads: CTSSITSGSTDTQYF. As DNA, the CDR3 is TGTACCAGCTCAATAACTAGCGGTAGCACAGATACGCAGTATTTT.

The chain has TRBV30 and TRBJ2-3; D may be TRBD1 or TRBD2 (5 bases each). V was cut by 2 bases and J by 4 bases, with 7 bases left in between. Looked up from germline, CDR1 is GTSNPN and CDR2 is SVGIG (reference sequence). This CDR3 has 12 residues. The CDR3 nucleotides are TGTGCCTGGAGTCGGGGCCCAGATACGCAGTATTTT. It codes for CAWSRGPDTQYF.

The rearrangement uses TRBV27 and TRBJ2-4; maybe TRBD2 (5 bases). V was shortened by 5 bases and J by 0 bases, with 26 bases between the two germline ends. The CDR3 is 20 amino acids. The germline CDR1 and CDR2 sequences are MNHEY and SMNVEV (reference sequence). The CDR3 region has the DNA TGTGCCAGCAGTCGCCTCTTACAGATTGTTCCAGGACTAGCCAAAAACATTCAGTACTTC. Translating gives CASSRLLQIVPGLAKNIQYF.

DNA of the CDR3: TGCAGCGTTGTACAGGGGGCGGGGAGCGGCTACACCTTC. Its protein product is CSVVQGAGSGYTF. The chain has TRBV29-1 and TRBJ1-2; 9 bases fit TRBD1. This CDR3 has 13 amino acids. Germline CDR1 reads SQVTM; CDR2 reads ANQGSEA. Trimming cost V 4 bases and J 8 bases; bases outside gene matches: 8. The entire variable domain, with the rest obtained from reference TRBV29-1 and TRBJ1-2, is as follows: SAVISQKPSRDICQRGTSLTIQCQVDSQVTMMFWYRQQPGQSLTLIATANQGSEATYESGFVIDKFPISRPNLTFSTLTVSNMSPEDSSIYLCSVVQGAGSGYTFGSGTRLTVV.

This clonotype was counted ten times or more. The CDR3 is CASSLRARGEQFF. In DNA, the CDR3 is TGTGCCAGCAGCTTAAGGGCCCGAGGGGAGCAGTTCTTC. This chain joins TRBV7-3 and TRBJ2-1; weak D call: TRBD2 (5 bases). CDR1 SGHTA and CDR2 FQGTGA come from the germline V gene. CDR3 length: 13 residues. The V end lost 1 base, the J end lost 10 bases, and 11 bases lay between the germline ends. The variable domain in full, with the rest retrieved from reference TRBV7-3 and TRBJ2-1, is GAGVSQTPSNKVTEKGKYVELRCDPISGHTALYWYRQSLGQGPEFLIYFQGTGAADDSGLPNDRFFAVRPEGSVSTLKIQRTERGDSAVYLCASSLRARGEQFFGPGTRLTVL.

This clonotype was recorded many times. The V gene is TRBV18, the J gene TRBJ1-2; TRBD1 might be the D (6 bases). This CDR3 contains 14 residues. The germline gives CDR1 KGHSH, CDR2 LQKENI. Trimming cost V 3 bases and J 3 bases, with 11 bases left between them. The CDR3 bases are TGTGCCAGCTCACCGATACAGGGCGACTATGGCTACACCTTC. Its translation is CASSPIQGDYGYTF.

The sample holds many counts of this clonotype. The chain combines TRBV6-5 with TRBJ1-5, with unresolved D. The CDR3 extends over 13 amino acids. V was clipped by 0 bases and J by 7 bases, with 7 bases between them. The germline CDR1 and CDR2 sequences are MNHEY and SVGAGI. The CDR3, as DNA: TGTGCCAGCAGTTACTCCCGTTACCAGCCCCAGCATTTT. It specifies CASSYSRYQPQHF.

The sample holds many counts of this clonotype. This chain connects TRBV7-2 to TRBJ2-1; D might be TRBD2 (5 bases). Germline-derived CDR1 and CDR2 are SGHTA and FQGNSA. This CDR3 has 13 residues. The ends were cut back, 4 bases at V and 8 bases at J, with 12 bases in the middle. The CDR3 here is CASSYRGSDEQFF. CDR3 nucleotide sequence: TGTGCCAGCAGCTACCGGGGTAGCGATGAGCAGTTCTTC.

This clonotype showed up many times. The chain employs TRBV28 and TRBJ2-6; D gene unclear. Germline CDR1 and CDR2: MDHEN and SYDVKM. The CDR3 is made up of 16 amino acids. The V end lost 5 bases, the J end lost 1 base, and 12 bases lay between the germline ends. The CDR3, as DNA: TGTGCCAGCAGTCCTTGGGGAAATTCTGGGGCCAACGTCCTGACTTTC. It translates to CASSPWGNSGANVLTF.

Many counts were recorded for this clonotype. V gene TRBV27 combines with J gene TRBJ2-7, with a weak D call TRBD2 (5 bases). Deletions cut 3 bases from V and 3 bases from J, with 12 bases between. CDR1 is MNHEY, CDR2 SMNVEV, per germline (reference sequence). The CDR3 is 14 amino acids. The CDR3 here is CASSLSTSFYEQYF. CDR3 DNA: TGTGCCAGCAGTTTGTCAACTAGTTTCTACGAGCAGTACTTC.